Presented here are 9 T cell receptor beta chains from one specimen sequenced in a study of human T cells and chemical hapten exposure. A single record per CDR3 protein comes from TCRdb applying MiXCR to the RACE reads. This sample has tens of thousands of distinct CDR3 sequences, with 9.5% to 10% found just once. Specified time point: pre-sensitization, week 0. As for treatment: therapeutic diphenylcyclopropenone sensitization with weekly scalp DPC. Whole blood, unfractionated, served as the material for total RNA extraction. Source: whole blood, taken in connection with sensitization to the hapten diphenylcyclopropenone (DPC). The receptors here all came from a woman aged 25-40 years with alopecia areata. Some clones in this sample may be carry-over from other donors' samples.

The chain combines TRBV7-9 with TRBJ2-7, with 7 bases matching TRBD1. Germline-derived CDR1 and CDR2 are SEHNR and FQNEAQ (reference sequence). V shed 3 bases and J 0 bases; nucleotides not matched to a gene: 8. The CDR3 contains 16 residues. As DNA, the CDR3 is TGTGCCAGCAGCTTGGGACCGGGACAGACCTCCTACGAGCAGTACTTC. It encodes CASSLGPGQTSYEQYF.

In this sample, this clonotype turned up a few times. The rearrangement joins TRBV6-1 to TRBJ2-7, with D possibly TRBD1 on 5 matching bases. V lost 4 bases to trimming and J lost 0 bases, with 13 bases between them. This CDR3 is 15 amino acids long. The V gene's germline CDR1 is MNHNS and CDR2 SASEGT. Here the CDR3 reads CASSGEDSRSYEQYF. The CDR3 DNA is TGTGCCAGCAGTGGGGAAGACAGCCGCTCCTACGAGCAGTACTTC.

The rearrangement uses TRBV18 and TRBJ1-1; D uncertain. The germline V gene encodes CDR1 KGHSH and CDR2 LQKENI. This CDR3 is 14 amino acids long. V was shortened by 2 bases and J by 0 bases, with 7 bases between the two germline ends. The CDR3 DNA sequence: TGTGCCAGCTCACCAAAGAACATGAACACTGAAGCTTTCTTT. This translates into CASSPKNMNTEAFF.

This clonotype was recorded a few times. V usage is TRBV10-3 and J usage is TRBJ2-6; TRBD2 is a possible D gene (5 bases). The CDR3 spans 16 residues. Germline values: CDR1 ENHRY, CDR2 SYGVKD. Trimming stripped 4 bases from V and 2 bases from J, with 12 bases between. The CDR3 is CAISAQGGAGANVLTF. CDR3 coding DNA: TGTGCCATCAGTGCCCAAGGAGGAGCTGGGGCCAACGTCCTGACTTTC.

The J gene is TRBJ1-2, the V gene TRBV7-3; 7 nucleotides match TRBD1. J lost 2 bases, V lost 3 bases, and 6 bases had no gene match. The length of the CDR3 is 15 residues. CDR1 is SGHTA, CDR2 FQGTGA, per germline. As DNA, the CDR3 is TGTGCCAGCAGCTTCTCAGGGGGAGAGAACTATGGCTACACCTTC. It translates to CASSFSGGENYGYTF. The whole variable domain, remainder taken from reference TRBV7-3 and TRBJ1-2, is GAGVSQTPSNKVTEKGKYVELRCDPISGHTALYWYRQSLGQGPEFLIYFQGTGAADDSGLPNDRFFAVRPEGSVSTLKIQRTERGDSAVYLCASSFSGGENYGYTFGSGTRLTVV.

The rearrangement uses TRBV4-3 and TRBJ2-7; no clear D gene. Looked up from germline, CDR1 is LGHNA and CDR2 is YSLEER. The CDR3 has 12 amino acids. V lost 4 bases and J lost 3, with 7 bases in between. This CDR3 is CASSPNGYEQYF. CDR3 DNA: TGCGCCAGCAGCCCCAACGGCTACGAGCAGTACTTC.

V usage is TRBV20-1 and J usage is TRBJ2-7, with TRBD1 as a possible D gene (6 bases). The V end was cut by 0 bases, the J end by 1 base, with 7 bases between. CDR1 DFQATT and CDR2 SNEGSKA come from the germline V gene (reference sequence). CDR3 length: 13 residues. The CDR3 region has the DNA TGCAGTGCTAGAGAGGACAGTTCCTACGAGCAGTACTTC. This encodes CSAREDSSYEQYF.

Many counts were recorded for this clonotype. The gene calls are TRBV28 and TRBJ1-5; 8 bases map to TRBD1. V shed 7 bases and J 5 bases; nucleotides not matched to a gene: 10. The CDR3 has 15 residues. Germline V gives CDR1 MDHEN, CDR2 SYDVKM. CDR3 sequence (DNA): TGTGCCAGCAAACGAGGACAGGGACGGGATCAGCCCCAGCATTTT. Residues: CASKRGQGRDQPQHF. The complete variable domain, with remaining parts taken from reference TRBV28 and TRBJ1-5, reads DVKVTQSSRYLVKRTGEKVFLECVQDMDHENMFWYRQDPGLGLRLIYFSYDVKMKEKGDIPEGYSVSREKKERFSLILESASTNQTSMYLCASKRGQGRDQPQHFGDGTRLSIL.

Sample share makes this clonotype medium-sized. The rearrangement uses TRBV25-1 and TRBJ2-2; D possibly corresponds to TRBD2 (5 bases). V was shortened by 5 bases and J by 6 bases, with 19 bases between the two germline ends. CDR3 length equals 16 residues. In germline, CDR1 is MGHDK, CDR2 SYGVNS. CDR3 region: CASSNTARGMAGELFF. The DNA for the CDR3 is TGTGCCAGCAGTAACACTGCCCGGGGAATGGCCGGGGAGCTGTTTTTT.